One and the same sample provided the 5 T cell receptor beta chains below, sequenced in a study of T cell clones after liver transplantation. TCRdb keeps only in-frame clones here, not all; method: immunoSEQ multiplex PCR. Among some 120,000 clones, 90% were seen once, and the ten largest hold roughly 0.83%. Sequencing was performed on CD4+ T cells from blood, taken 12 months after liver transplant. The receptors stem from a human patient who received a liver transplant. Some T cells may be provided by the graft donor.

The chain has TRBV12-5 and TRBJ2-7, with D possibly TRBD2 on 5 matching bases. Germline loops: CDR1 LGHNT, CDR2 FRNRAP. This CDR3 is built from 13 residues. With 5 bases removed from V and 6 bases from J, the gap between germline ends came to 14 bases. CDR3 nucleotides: TGTGCTAGTGGTCTCCCGGGGAACTTCGAGCAGTACTTC. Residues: CASGLPGNFEQYF.

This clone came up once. The CDR3 sequence is CASSPVATGSGNTIYF. In DNA, the CDR3 is TGTGCCAGCTCACCGGTGGCTACGGGCTCTGGAAACACCATATATTTT. The V call is TRBV18, the J call TRBJ1-3; D gene uncertain. CDR1 and CDR2 from the germline V gene are KGHSH and LQKENI. CDR3 length equals 16 residues. V was trimmed by 3 bases and J by 0 bases, leaving 12 bases between them.

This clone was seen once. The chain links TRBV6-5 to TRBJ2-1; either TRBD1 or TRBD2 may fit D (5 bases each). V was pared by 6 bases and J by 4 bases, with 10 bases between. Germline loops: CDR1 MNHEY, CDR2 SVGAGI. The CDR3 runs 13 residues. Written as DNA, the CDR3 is TGTGCCAGCAGGAGAGGGGTATACAATGAGCAGTTCTTC. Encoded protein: CASRRGVYNEQFF.

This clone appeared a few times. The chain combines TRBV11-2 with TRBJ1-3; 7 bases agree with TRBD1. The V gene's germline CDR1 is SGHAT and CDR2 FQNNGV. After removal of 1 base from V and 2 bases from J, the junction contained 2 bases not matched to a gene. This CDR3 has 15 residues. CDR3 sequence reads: CASSLVTGAGNTIYF. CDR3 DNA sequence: TGTGCCAGCAGCTTAGTAACAGGGGCTGGAAACACCATATATTTT.

CDR3: CASSSNGRGYTF. CDR3 DNA sequence: TGTGCCAGCAGCTCCAACGGACGCGGCTACACCTTC. The chain recombines TRBV7-2 with TRBJ1-2; D is ambiguous. V was clipped by 4 bases and J by 8 bases, with 11 bases between them. CDR1 SGHTA and CDR2 FQGNSA come from the germline V gene. The CDR3 has 12 amino acids.